Listed below are T cell receptor beta chains from one sample, sequenced in a study of shared clonotypes between healthy human individuals. Sequencing was performed with immunoSEQ multiplex PCR; in TCRdb, only in-frame clones are kept and a portion is missing. The table shows about 450,000 clones, with less than 80% occurring only once. Input material: PBMCs. The receptors were gathered from a woman in her forties in good health. Some clones in this sample may be carry-over from other donors' samples. Each CDR3 is given with its conserved first and last residue. D genes are given only for firm matches. Part of the rows lack a size; the others show once, few, many or a class for expanded clones.

V gene	J gene	clone size	D gene	CDR3 protein	CDR3 DNA
TRBV7-6	TRBJ2-2	NA	TRBD2	CASSPRAGVYTGELFF	TGTGCCAGCAGTCCTCGGGCGGGAGTGTACACCGGGGAGCTGTTTTTT
TRBV5-1	TRBJ1-1	few	NA	CASRTEPGGNTEAFF	TGCGCCAGCAGGACCGAACCGGGGGGGAACACTGAAGCTTTCTTT
TRBV19	TRBJ2-2	NA	NA	CASSLTEGNTGELFF	TGTGCCAGTAGTTTGACAGAGGGGAACACCGGGGAGCTGTTTTTT
TRBV5-1	TRBJ2-7	few	TRBD1	CASSWDSSGIYYEQYF	TGCGCCAGCAGCTGGGACAGCTCGGGGATATACTACGAGCAGTACTTC
TRBV29-1	TRBJ2-3	NA	NA	CSVAADNTDTQYF	TGCAGCGTTGCCGCAGATAACACAGATACGCAGTATTTT
TRBV6-1	TRBJ2-7	NA	NA	CASSESWWASSYEQYF	TGTGCCAGCAGTGAATCTTGGTGGGCGTCCTCCTACGAGCAGTACTTC
TRBV29-1	TRBJ2-7	once	NA	CSVDASSDGNEQYF	TGCAGCGTTGATGCTTCTAGCGATGGGAACGAGCAGTACTTC
TRBV7-8	TRBJ2-2	NA	NA	CASSLPRRELFF	TGTGCCAGCAGCTTGCCGCGGCGGGAGCTGTTTTTT
TRBV13	TRBJ2-7	NA	NA	CASSQQAGRREQYF	TGTGCCAGCAGCCAGCAGGCAGGGAGGCGTGAGCAGTACTTC
TRBV6-5	TRBJ2-7	NA	NA	CASSGDRDGPYEQYF	TGTGCCAGCAGTGGCGATCGGGACGGCCCCTACGAGCAGTACTTC
TRBV6-1	TRBJ1-2	few	NA	CASTQGISNYGYTF	TGTGCCAGCACCCAGGGGATCTCGAACTATGGCTACACCTTC
TRBV27	TRBJ1-2	NA	TRBD1	CASSLGTGGGGYTF	TGTGCCAGCAGTTTGGGGACAGGGGGCGGCGGCTACACCTTC
TRBV4-1	TRBJ2-1	NA	NA	CASSQDPGTPGHEQFF	TGCGCCAGCAGCCAAGACCCGGGGACACCGGGTCATGAGCAGTTCTTC
TRBV27	TRBJ2-3	NA	TRBD2	CASSLRRTSGSTTDTQYF	TGTGCCAGCAGTTTGAGGAGGACTAGCGGGAGTACGACAGATACGCAGTATTTT
TRBV5-4	TRBJ1-2	NA	NA	CASSPGGRYGYTF	TGTGCCAGCAGCCCGGGGGGCCGGTATGGCTACACCTTC
TRBV29-1	TRBJ1-2	NA	NA	CSGTGYDGYTF	TGCAGCGGTACAGGGTACGATGGCTACACCTTC
TRBV28	TRBJ2-2	NA	NA	CASSLNTFTGELFF	TGTGCCAGCAGTTTAAACACATTCACCGGGGAGCTGTTTTTT
TRBV5-1	TRBJ2-7	NA	TRBD2	CASSPRGLAVFFVYEQYF	TGCGCCAGCAGCCCCAGGGGACTAGCGGTCTTTTTTGTGTACGAGCAGTACTTC
TRBV25-1	TRBJ1-4	NA	NA	CASSDPRGSNEKLFF	TGTGCCAGCAGTGACCCTCGAGGGTCTAATGAAAAACTGTTTTTT
TRBV7-8	TRBJ1-5	NA	NA	CASSNAGHNQPQHF	TGTGCCAGCAGCAACGCTGGGCACAATCAGCCCCAGCATTTT
TRBV4-3	TRBJ2-1	NA	NA	CASSQGGGNEQFF	TGCGCCAGCAGCCAAGGAGGGGGCAATGAGCAGTTCTTC
TRBV7-2	TRBJ1-2	once	TRBD1	CASSLARDSWGYTF	TGTGCCAGCAGCCTAGCCCGGGACAGTTGGGGCTACACCTTC
TRBV27	TRBJ2-7	NA	TRBD2	CASSKSSGSPPYEQYF	TGTGCCAGCAGTAAATCTAGCGGGAGTCCTCCCTACGAGCAGTACTTC
TRBV5-1	TRBJ2-1	NA	TRBD2	CASSALAGNEQFF	TGCGCCAGCAGCGCACTAGCGGGTAATGAGCAGTTCTTC
TRBV6-5	TRBJ2-2	NA	TRBD2	CASSLLAGGTGELFF	TGTGCCAGCAGCCTACTAGCGGGAGGCACCGGGGAGCTGTTTTTT
TRBV7-8	TRBJ2-2	NA	TRBD2	CASSESGRYTGELFF	TGTGCCAGCAGCGAGAGCGGGAGGTACACCGGGGAGCTGTTTTTT